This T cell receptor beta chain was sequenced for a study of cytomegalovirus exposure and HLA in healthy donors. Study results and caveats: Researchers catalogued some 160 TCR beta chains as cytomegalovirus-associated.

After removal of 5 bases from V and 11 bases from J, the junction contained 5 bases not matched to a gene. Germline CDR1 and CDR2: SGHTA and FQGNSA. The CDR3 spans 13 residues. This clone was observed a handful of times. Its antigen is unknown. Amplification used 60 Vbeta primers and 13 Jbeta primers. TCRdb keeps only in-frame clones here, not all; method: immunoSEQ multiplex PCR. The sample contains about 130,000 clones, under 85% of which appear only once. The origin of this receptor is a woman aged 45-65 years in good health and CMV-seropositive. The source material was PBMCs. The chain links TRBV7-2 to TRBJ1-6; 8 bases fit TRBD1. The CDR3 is CASSRDRGAPLHF. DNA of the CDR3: TGTGCCAGCAGCCGAGACAGGGGCGCACCCCTCCACTTT.